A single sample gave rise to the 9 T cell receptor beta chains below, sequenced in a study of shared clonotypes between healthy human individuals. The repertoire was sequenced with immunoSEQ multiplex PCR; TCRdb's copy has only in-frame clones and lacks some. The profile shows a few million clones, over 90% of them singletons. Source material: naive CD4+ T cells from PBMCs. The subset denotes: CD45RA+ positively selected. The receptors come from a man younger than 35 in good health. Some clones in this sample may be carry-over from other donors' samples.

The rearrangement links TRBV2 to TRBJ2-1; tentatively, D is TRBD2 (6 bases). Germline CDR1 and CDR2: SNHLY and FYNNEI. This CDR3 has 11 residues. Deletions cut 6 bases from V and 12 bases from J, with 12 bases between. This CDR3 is CASRAGTGQFF. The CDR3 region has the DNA TGTGCCAGCAGAGCCGGGACTGGGCAGTTCTTC.

The CDR3 DNA follows: TGTGCCAGCAGCGTTAGCCAGGGGCTAGCGGGAGTATCACGGGACTCAGTCCCCTACAATGAGCAGTTCTTC. Amino acid sequence: CASSVSQGLAGVSRDSVPYNEQFF. This rearrangement joins TRBV9 to TRBJ2-1, with TRBD2 matching 10 bases. CDR1 and CDR2 (germline): SGDLS, YYNGEE. The CDR3 runs to 24 residues. After removal of 2 bases from V and 2 bases from J, the junction contained 28 bases not matched to a gene.

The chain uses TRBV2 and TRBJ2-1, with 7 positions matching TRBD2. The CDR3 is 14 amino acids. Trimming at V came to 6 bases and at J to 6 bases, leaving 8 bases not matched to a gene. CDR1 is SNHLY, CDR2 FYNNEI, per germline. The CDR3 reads CASRNTGTTNEQFF. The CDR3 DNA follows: TGTGCCAGCAGGAATACGGGGACTACCAATGAGCAGTTCTTC.

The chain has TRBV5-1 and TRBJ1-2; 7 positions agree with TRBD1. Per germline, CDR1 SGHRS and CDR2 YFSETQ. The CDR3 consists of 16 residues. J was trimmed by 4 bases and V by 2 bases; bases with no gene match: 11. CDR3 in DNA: TGCGCCAGCAGCTTCCCCGTAGGGCAGGGGGGCTATGGCTACACCTTC. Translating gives CASSFPVGQGGYGYTF.

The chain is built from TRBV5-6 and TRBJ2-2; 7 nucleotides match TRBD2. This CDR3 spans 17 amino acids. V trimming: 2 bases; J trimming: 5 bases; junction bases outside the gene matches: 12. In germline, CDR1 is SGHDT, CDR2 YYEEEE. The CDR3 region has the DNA TGTGCCAGCAGCTTCGGCCCCGGGCAGGGAGGGACCGGGGAGCTGTTTTTT. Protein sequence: CASSFGPGQGGTGELFF. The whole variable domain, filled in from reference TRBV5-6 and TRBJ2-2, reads DAGVTQSPTHLIKTRGQQVTLRCSPKSGHDTVSWYQQALGQGPQFIFQYYEEEERQRGNFPDRFSGHQFPNYSSELNVNALLLGDSALYLCASSFGPGQGGTGELFFGEGSRLTVL.

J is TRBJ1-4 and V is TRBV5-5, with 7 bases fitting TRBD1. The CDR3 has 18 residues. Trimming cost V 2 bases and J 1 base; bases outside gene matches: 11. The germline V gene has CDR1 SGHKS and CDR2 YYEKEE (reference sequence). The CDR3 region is CASSFRQGGLGTNEKLFF. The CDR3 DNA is TGTGCCAGCAGCTTCCGGCAGGGGGGTTTGGGAACTAATGAAAAACTGTTTTTT.

The CDR3 protein is CASGLLQGARANSPLHF. CDR3 nucleotides: TGTGCCAGCGGGCTGTTACAGGGGGCCAGGGCCAATTCACCCCTCCACTTT. The rearrangement joins TRBV28 to TRBJ1-6, with 9 bases that match TRBD1. V dropped 8 bases and J dropped 7; count of bases not matched to a gene: 15. This CDR3 comprises 17 residues. Germline V CDR1 and CDR2: MDHEN, SYDVKM.

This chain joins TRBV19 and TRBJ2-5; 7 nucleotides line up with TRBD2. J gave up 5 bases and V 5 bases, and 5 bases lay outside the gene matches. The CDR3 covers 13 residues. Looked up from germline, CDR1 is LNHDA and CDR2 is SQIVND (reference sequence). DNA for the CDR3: TGTGCCAGTAGTTGGACTAGTCCGGAGACCCAGTACTTC. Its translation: CASSWTSPETQYF.

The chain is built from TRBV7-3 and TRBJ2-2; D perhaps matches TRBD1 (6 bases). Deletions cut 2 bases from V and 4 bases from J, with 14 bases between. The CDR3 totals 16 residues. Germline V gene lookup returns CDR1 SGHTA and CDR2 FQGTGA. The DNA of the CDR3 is TGTGCCAGCAGCTTAGCCATATCAGGGGCCACCGGGGAGCTGTTTTTT. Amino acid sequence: CASSLAISGATGELFF.